Below, 24 T cell receptor beta chains from the same sample are listed, as sequenced in a study of PD-L1 blockade in urothelial cancer (dated by TCRdb to 2016 to 2017). This specimen's time point label, interpreted: peripheral blood 6 weeks after treatment start. Libraries were prepared through the immunoSEQ multiplex PCR assay. TCRdb obtained this table from immuneACCESS and retained in-frame rearrangements with V and J assigned. These tables miss some clones; where compared with another copy, unresolved V genes account for less than half of the shortfall, and the remainder is unexplained. Across this sample there are more than 30,000 clones, with 80% to 90% seen only once. The ten top clones hold roughly 8% of the sample. The starting material was PBMCs, obtained around atezolizumab (anti-PD-L1) treatment. The receptor source for this set is a man older than 75 with urothelial cancer.

In its sample, this clone was seen once. This sequence joins TRBV19 and TRBJ1-1; maybe TRBD1 (5 bases). The CDR3 spans 14 residues. V was trimmed by 3 bases and J by 3 bases, leaving 11 bases between them. The germline CDR1 and CDR2 sequences are LNHDA and SQIVND (reference sequence). The CDR3 loop reads CASSMWGVDTEAFF. CDR3 coding DNA: TGTGCCAGTAGTATGTGGGGGGTGGACACTGAAGCTTTCTTT. The entire variable domain, with the rest obtained from reference TRBV19 and TRBJ1-1, is as follows: DGGITQSPKYLFRKEGQNVTLSCEQNLNHDAMYWYRQDPGQGLRLIYYSQIVNDFQKGDIAEGYSVSREKKESFPLTVTSAQKNPTAFYLCASSMWGVDTEAFFGQGTRLTVV.

The V gene is TRBV5-1, the J gene TRBJ1-5, with D unclear. V was trimmed by 0 bases and J by 0 bases, leaving 4 bases between them. This CDR3 has 14 residues. Germline CDR1 is SGHRS and CDR2 is YFSETQ. The CDR3 sequence: CASSLDSSNQPQHF. CDR3 sequence (DNA): TGCGCCAGCAGCTTGGACAGTAGCAATCAGCCCCAGCATTTT.

This clone was counted a single time. The chain couples TRBV19 to TRBJ1-2; 10 bases fit TRBD1. With 3 bases clipped from V and 0 bases from J, the junction kept 7 bases outside the gene matches. This CDR3 is built from 17 residues. CDR1 LNHDA and CDR2 SQIVND come from the germline V gene (reference sequence). The CDR3 DNA reads as TGTGCCAGTAGTATCAAACCGGGACAGGGGACTAACTATGGCTACACCTTC. This encodes CASSIKPGQGTNYGYTF.

There are a few counts of this clone. The chain combines TRBV7-9 with TRBJ1-5; D remains unclear. V was shortened by 4 bases and J by 3 bases, with 13 bases between the two germline ends. The CDR3 runs 15 residues. CDR1 is SEHNR and CDR2 is FQNEAQ in the germline V gene (reference sequence). As DNA, the CDR3 is TGTGCCAGCAGCTCCCTTGGAGGGTCCAATCAGCCCCAGCATTTT. Its translation is CASSSLGGSNQPQHF.

The CDR3 nucleotides read TGTGCCAGCAGTGAATTGGGAGGGATGAGGAACACTGAAGCTTTCTTT. Its translation is CASSELGGMRNTEAFF. The V gene is TRBV25-1, the J gene TRBJ1-1; D gene unclear. Looked up from germline, CDR1 is MGHDK and CDR2 is SYGVNS. The CDR3 spans 16 residues. The V end lost 1 base, the J end lost 1 base, and 13 bases lay between the germline ends.

This clone was recorded once. This chain joins TRBV5-1 and TRBJ2-3; 10 bases map to TRBD1. CDR1 SGHRS and CDR2 YFSETQ come from the germline V gene. The CDR3 length is 14 residues. With V trimmed by 4 bases and J by 5 bases, 4 bases remained unmatched. Written as DNA, the CDR3 is TGCGCCAGCAGCGTGGGACAGGGGAAAGATACGCAGTATTTT. Its protein product is CASSVGQGKDTQYF.

V usage is TRBV4-3 and J usage is TRBJ1-1; D ambiguous. The CDR3 contains 13 residues. With 0 bases removed from V and 5 bases from J, the gap between germline ends came to 7 bases. Germline V lookup: CDR1 LGHNA, CDR2 YSLEER. DNA of the CDR3: TGCGCCAGCAGCCAAGATTCCCAGACTGAAGCTTTCTTT. Amino acid sequence: CASSQDSQTEAFF.

The chain has TRBV5-4 and TRBJ2-2; D might be TRBD1 (6 bases). CDR3 length: 15 residues. V shed 3 bases and J shed 4 bases, with 13 bases lying between them. CDR1 SGHNT and CDR2 YYREEE come from the germline V gene (reference sequence). The CDR3 reads CASSSGQRGTGELFF. For the CDR3, the DNA is TGTGCCAGCAGCTCGGGACAACGGGGCACCGGGGAGCTGTTTTTT. The full variable domain, its missing parts supplied by reference TRBV5-4 and TRBJ2-2, is ETGVTQSPTHLIKTRGQQVTLRCSSQSGHNTVSWYQQALGQGPQFIFQYYREEENGRGNFPPRFSGLQFPNYSSELNVNALELDDSALYLCASSSGQRGTGELFFGEGSRLTVL.

With regard to this clone: Germline is not matched at one junction end, which may reflect a read error. The J gene is TRBJ2-1, the V gene TRBV7-9; 11 bases line up with TRBD2. The CDR3 contains 16 residues. In germline, CDR1 is SEHNR, CDR2 FQNEAQ (reference sequence). In DNA, the CDR3 is TGTGCCAGCAGCCCGGCCGGGACTAGCGGTTACAATCAGCAGTTCTTC. Amino acids: CASSPAGTSGYNQQFF. Looking up the rest from reference TRBV7-9 and TRBJ2-1 gives the full variable domain: DTGVSQNPRHKITKRGQNVTFRCDPISEHNRLYWYRQTLGQGPEFLTYFQNEAQLEKSRLLSDRFSAERPKGSFSTLEIQRTEQGDSAMYLCASSPAGTSGYNQQFFGPGTRLTVL.

V usage is TRBV6-5 and J usage is TRBJ1-3; no definite D call. Germline CDR1 and CDR2: MNHEY and SVGAGI. V was pared by 6 bases and J by 4 bases, with 4 bases between. The CDR3 extends over 11 amino acids. CDR3 coding DNA: TGTGCCAGCAGACAGGGAAACACCATATATTTT. Encoded protein: CASRQGNTIYF.

The chain combines TRBV19 with TRBJ2-3, with 9 nucleotides matching TRBD1. The J segment lost 4 bases and the V segment lost 6 bases, leaving 11 bases of the junction unmatched. The CDR3 extends over 16 amino acids. Per the germline V gene, CDR1 is LNHDA and CDR2 is SQIVND (reference sequence). The CDR3 region has the DNA TGTGCCAGTAGCCCAACGGGACAGGGTAATGCAGATACGCAGTATTTT. Translating gives CASSPTGQGNADTQYF.

The rearrangement links TRBV19 to TRBJ2-3; the match to TRBD2 covers 8 bases. The V segment lost 4 bases and the J segment 2 bases; nucleotides outside the gene matches: 5. CDR3 length: 15 amino acids. Germline V gene sequence: CDR1 LNHDA, CDR2 SQIVND (reference sequence). The CDR3 protein is CASSTQRGPTDTQYF. The CDR3 nucleotides read TGTGCCAGTAGTACCCAGCGGGGGCCCACAGATACGCAGTATTTT. Full variable domain (remainder filled in from reference TRBV19 and TRBJ2-3): DGGITQSPKYLFRKEGQNVTLSCEQNLNHDAMYWYRQDPGQGLRLIYYSQIVNDFQKGDIAEGYSVSREKKESFPLTVTSAQKNPTAFYLCASSTQRGPTDTQYFGPGTRLTVL.

V is TRBV4-3 and J is TRBJ2-3; 7 positions match TRBD1. V was clipped by 3 bases and J by 1 base; unmatched bases: 4. The CDR3 is made up of 15 amino acids. Germline values: CDR1 LGHNA, CDR2 YSLEER. The CDR3 sequence is CASSQSTGGTDTQYF. Written as DNA, the CDR3 is TGCGCCAGCAGCCAGTCTACAGGGGGCACAGATACGCAGTATTTT.

This chain connects TRBV4-3 to TRBJ1-1, with D possibly being TRBD1 (6 bases). CDR1 is LGHNA and CDR2 is YSLEER in the germline V gene. Trimming shortened V by 4 bases and J by 4 bases, and 19 bases separated the two germline ends. CDR3 length equals 16 residues. CDR3 bases: TGCGCCAGCAGCCTAAGTGGGGGGGCACGGTTCACTGAAGCTTTCTTT. This gives the protein CASSLSGGARFTEAFF.

The rearrangement links TRBV27 to TRBJ1-5, with D uncertain. Trimming removed 8 bases from V and 7 bases from J, with 9 bases in between. Germline CDR1 reads MNHEY; CDR2 reads SMNVEV (reference sequence). This CDR3 has 11 residues. The CDR3 spells CASGIKQPQHF. Written as DNA, the CDR3 is TGTGCCAGCGGCATTAAGCAGCCCCAGCATTTT.

The chain carries TRBV5-1 and TRBJ2-3; the match to TRBD2 covers 9 bases. CDR3 size: 16 residues. Trimming took 0 bases from V and 3 from J; bases not matched to a gene: 5. The V gene's germline CDR1 is SGHRS and CDR2 YFSETQ. Written as DNA, the CDR3 is TGCGCCAGCAGCTTGGGACTAGCGGCCTCTACAGATACGCAGTATTTT. It encodes CASSLGLAASTDTQYF.

This clone occurred a few times. The genes are TRBV21-1 and TRBJ2-7; TRBD2, as called in the table, went unchecked against the DNA. TRBV21-1 is annotated as a pseudogene. This CDR3 spans 16 amino acids. CDR3 DNA: TGTGCCAGCAGCAAATGGTCTAGCGGGACGTCCTACGAGCAGTACTTC. This encodes CASSKWSSGTSYEQYF.

The rearrangement links TRBV6-1 to TRBJ2-1; tentative D call: TRBD1 (6 bases). CDR1 MNHNS and CDR2 SASEGT come from the germline V gene. V was pared by 4 bases and J by 7 bases, with 14 bases between. The CDR3 consists of 14 residues. The CDR3 region has the DNA TGTGCCAGCAGTGGGGACAATTCGCGGAATGAGCAGTTCTTC. Its protein product is CASSGDNSRNEQFF.

The J gene is TRBJ1-2, the V gene TRBV28; 7 bases fit TRBD1. The CDR3 contains 14 residues. Trimming removed 6 bases from V and 1 base from J; junction bases left unmatched: 5. Germline V CDR1 and CDR2: MDHEN, SYDVKM. This CDR3 reads CASSRQGSNYGYTF. The CDR3 DNA is TGTGCCAGCAGCAGACAGGGTAGTAACTATGGCTACACCTTC.

V is TRBV25-1 and J is TRBJ2-7; 12 bases map to TRBD2. This CDR3 region has 15 residues. From germline, CDR1 is MGHDK and CDR2 SYGVNS. V lost 8 bases to trimming and J lost 2 bases; unmatched junction nucleotides: 7. The CDR3 nucleotides read TGTGCCAGCGAGGACCCTAGCGGGAGGGCCTACGAGCAGTACTTC. This gives the protein CASEDPSGRAYEQYF.

The chain links TRBV7-8 to TRBJ2-7; D perhaps matches TRBD2 (6 bases). The CDR3 totals 13 residues. Trimming left V 0 bases short and J 7 bases short, with 10 bases between. Germline V CDR1 and CDR2: SGHVS, FQNEAQ. CDR3 region: CASSLAGLWEQYF. Here the CDR3 DNA reads TGTGCCAGCAGCTTAGCGGGACTCTGGGAGCAGTACTTC.

The chain joins TRBV2 to TRBJ1-4; D not certain. V was shortened by 6 bases and J by 5 bases, with 7 bases between the two germline ends. The CDR3 sequence is 12 residues long. Germline V lookup: CDR1 SNHLY, CDR2 FYNNEI. The CDR3 sequence: CASRRGNEKLFF. The CDR3, as DNA: TGTGCCAGCAGGAGAGGGAATGAAAAACTGTTTTTT.

The sample holds a few counts of this clone. V usage is TRBV5-4 and J usage is TRBJ2-5, with D possibly being TRBD2 (7 bases). This CDR3 contains 17 residues. The germline V and J ends were trimmed by 9 bases and 1 base, with 25 bases remaining between them. Germline CDR1 and CDR2: SGHNT and YYREEE (reference sequence). As DNA, the CDR3 is TGTGCCATTCACCCAGCGGGACAACCGGCCACCCAAGAGACCCAGTACTTC. The encoded protein is CAIHPAGQPATQETQYF. The variable domain in full, with the rest retrieved from reference TRBV5-4 and TRBJ2-5, is ETGVTQSPTHLIKTRGQQVTLRCSSQSGHNTVSWYQQALGQGPQFIFQYYREEENGRGNFPPRFSGLQFPNYSSELNVNALELDDSALYLCAIHPAGQPATQETQYFGPGTRLLVL.

Worth noting for this clone: Additional DNA sequences in this sample encode the identical CDR3. The gene calls are TRBV5-1 and TRBJ2-5; 10 nucleotides align to TRBD2. Germline CDR1 is SGHRS and CDR2 is YFSETQ. The V and J ends lost 0 bases and 5 bases, in that order; junction bases with no gene match: 7. The CDR3 is 16 amino acids. CDR3: CASSLALAGVRETQYF. CDR3 bases: TGCGCCAGCAGCTTGGCCCTAGCGGGAGTCCGGGAGACCCAGTACTTC.